This entry is about one T cell receptor beta chain. This sequence is one base from a far larger clone and is likely a read error. Assay execution proceeded at the deep level. Each subset's genomic DNA was shared equally among a number of immunoSEQ plates. Produced via immunoSEQ multiplex PCR; TCRdb's table is partial and in-frame only. The sample lists approximately 470,000 clones; 81% were seen once. This sample was taken from a study of shared clonotypes between healthy human individuals. In the study overall: The study drew on two women and three men aged 18 to 49 as donors.

The germline gives CDR1 SGHNT, CDR2 YYREEE (reference sequence). This CDR3 is 13 amino acids long. This sequence was found in a woman between 35 and 50 years old in good health. Some clones in this sample may be carry-over from other donors' samples. Material for sequencing was PBMCs. The chain combines TRBV5-4 with TRBJ1-1; D is possibly TRBD1 (5 bases). Here the CDR3 DNA reads TGTGACAGCAGCCCAGGACAGAACACTGAAGCTTTCTTT. This sequence encodes CDSSPGQNTEAFF.